This T cell receptor (beta chain) was sequenced for a study of shared clonotypes between healthy human individuals. Whole-study context: The study enrolled a couple of women and three men aged 18 to 49. CD4 naive and CD4 memory each took three plates per donor, while CD8 naive took two and CD8 memory one.

Libraries were prepared by immunoSEQ multiplex PCR; TCRdb keeps only in-frame clonotypes and omits some of them. The data show about 600,000 clones, 97% seen once. Study results and limitations: Estimated richness values were generally larger in naive subsets than in memory subsets.

Germline V gives CDR1 LNHDA, CDR2 SQIVND (reference sequence). Trimming took 1 base from V and 3 from J, leaving 13 bases between them. This CDR3 region has 16 residues. Remarks on this clone: The antigen is not known.

The clonotype comes from a woman between 25 and 40 years old in good health. The sample was naive CD4+ T cells sorted from blood. As for subset: CD45RA+ positively selected. The rearrangement uses TRBV19 and TRBJ2-1; D not resolved. CDR3 DNA sequence: TGTGCCAGTAGTATAGCCCGATACCGCCTCTACAATGAGCAGTTCTTC. Its translation is CASSIARYRLYNEQFF.